A single sample is the source of the 22 T cell receptor beta chains below, sequenced in a study of post-analysis software for immune sequencing data. For these receptors, no antigen is known. Study-wide points: Roughly 5 TRBV segments occurring more often in patients than controls included TRBV5-6, TRBV5-1 and TRBV20-1.

Unique molecular identifiers were carried by the TCR beta cDNA libraries. TCRdb reanalysed the PCR reads using MiXCR and keeps one entry per CDR3 protein. The sample yields roughly 800,000 distinct CDR3 sequences, 25% to 30% seen once. The sequencing input was blood. The receptors shown here come from a girl aged 5-17 years with multiple sclerosis.

This chain uses TRBV5-1 with TRBJ2-3, with 13 bases aligning to TRBD2. This CDR3 has 16 amino acids. Looked up from germline, CDR1 is SGHRS and CDR2 is YFSETQ. Losses at the gene ends were 4 bases for V and 8 bases for J; bases not matched to a gene: 10. CDR3 nucleotides: TGCGCCAGCAGCGGACCGGGACTAGCGGGGTCCGGTACGCAGTATTTT. It yields the protein CASSGPGLAGSGTQYF.

This clonotype was seen just once. The chain recombines TRBV20-1 with TRBJ1-1; D possibly corresponds to TRBD1 (5 bases). The germline CDR1 and CDR2 sequences are DFQATT and SNEGSKA (reference sequence). The CDR3 spans 15 residues. The CDR3 region has the DNA TGCAGCATTAGGAGCGGAGGGGTCATGAACACTGAAGCTTTCTTT. It specifies CSIRSGGVMNTEAFF.

The chain carries TRBV4-1 and TRBJ2-5; TRBD2 agrees at 13 bases. CDR1 and CDR2 from the germline V gene are MGHRA and YSYEKL. V gave up 4 bases and J gave up 5 bases; unmatched junction bases: 10. The CDR3 extends over 17 amino acids. Here the CDR3 reads CASSPSRLAGGRETQYF. The CDR3 DNA sequence: TGCGCCAGCAGCCCTTCCCGACTAGCGGGGGGTAGGGAGACCCAGTACTTC.

This clonotype came up a few times. The chain couples TRBV20-1 to TRBJ2-3, with TRBD2 matching over 13 bases. V gave up 4 bases and J gave up 5 bases; unmatched junction bases: 18. Germline V CDR1 and CDR2: DFQATT, SNEGSKA (reference sequence). The CDR3 is made up of 19 amino acids. The CDR3 nucleotides are TGCAGTGCTACCCGAACTAGCGGGGGGGCTATTGTGATAGGAGATACGCAGTATTTT. Its protein product is CSATRTSGGAIVIGDTQYF.

In DNA, the CDR3 is TGTGCCAGCAGCTTAGGTCAAGCCACCTTC. It specifies CASSLGQATF. This chain joins TRBV7-2 and TRBJ1-2; D is unresolved. Trimming removed 1 base at V and 13 bases at J, with 7 bases between. CDR1 SGHTA and CDR2 FQGNSA come from the germline V gene. This CDR3 region has 10 residues.

The chain combines TRBV27 with TRBJ1-2; 8 nucleotides agree with TRBD1. Germline V CDR1 and CDR2: MNHEY, SMNVEV (reference sequence). The CDR3 covers 13 residues. With V trimmed by 4 bases and J by 7 bases, 5 bases remained unmatched. The CDR3 coding sequence is TGTGCCAGCAGTTCCCAGGGGGCGGGTGGCTACACCTTC. It translates to CASSSQGAGGYTF.

The table lists this clonotype with a few counts. CDR3 region: CSINPGQDPPDTQYF. The CDR3 bases are TGCAGCATAAACCCGGGACAGGACCCCCCAGATACGCAGTATTTT. The gene calls are TRBV29-1 and TRBJ2-3; 8 bases align to TRBD1. Germline CDR1 reads SQVTM; CDR2 reads ANQGSEA. Trimming cost V 8 bases and J 4 bases; bases outside gene matches: 14. The CDR3 contains 15 residues.

This clonotype has only a few counts. The chain uses TRBV28 and TRBJ2-3; TRBD2 matches 7 bases. Germline values: CDR1 MDHEN, CDR2 SYDVKM. The CDR3 sequence is 15 residues long. With 7 bases clipped from V and 8 bases from J, the junction kept 15 bases outside the gene matches. CDR3 nucleotide sequence: TGTGCCAGCAATATTGGGGGAGGGCGATCAGCTACGCAGTATTTT. It encodes CASNIGGGRSATQYF.

This chain uses TRBV20-1 with TRBJ2-1; D ambiguous. The J call is doubtful: the DNA matches TRBJ2-7 better. The V gene's germline CDR1 is DFQATT and CDR2 SNEGSKA (reference sequence). CDR3 length equals 12 residues. CDR3 amino acids: CSARVVYNEQYF. CDR3 nucleotides: TGCAGTGCTAGAGTTGTCTACAATGAGCAGTACTTC.

This clonotype turned up a few times. The J gene is TRBJ2-3, the V gene TRBV9; D not resolved. CDR1 and CDR2 (germline): SGDLS, YYNGEE. The V end was cut by 7 bases, the J end by 1 base, with 13 bases between. The CDR3 runs 14 residues. The CDR3 DNA follows: TGTGCCAGCGGTGTGGATCGTCGCACAGATACGCAGTATTTT. Residues: CASGVDRRTDTQYF. Variable domain in full (rest from reference TRBV9 and TRBJ2-3): DSGVTQTPKHLITATGQRVTLRCSPRSGDLSVYWYQQSLDQGLQFLIQYYNGEERAKGNILERFSAQQFPDLHSELNLSSLELGDSALYFCASGVDRRTDTQYFGPGTRLTVL.

The rearrangement links TRBV18 to TRBJ2-2; possibly TRBD2 for D (6 bases). CDR3 length equals 15 residues. Trimming took off 6 bases at V and 1 base at J, with 12 bases between the two ends. CDR1 is KGHSH and CDR2 is LQKENI in the germline V gene. CDR3 nucleotide sequence: TGTGCCAGCTCGGCGGGACTCCAGAACACCGGGGAGCTGTTTTTT. Protein sequence: CASSAGLQNTGELFF.

The rearrangement uses TRBV6-5 and TRBJ1-2, with D hard to call. This CDR3 region has 13 residues. Germline-derived CDR1 and CDR2 are MNHEY and SVGAGI. V was cut by 3 bases and J by 2 bases, with 7 bases left in between. CDR3 protein: CASSYHPNYGYTF. CDR3 in DNA: TGTGCCAGCAGTTATCACCCAAACTATGGCTACACCTTC.

The chain recombines TRBV18 with TRBJ1-5; D remains ambiguous. Germline CDR1 and CDR2: KGHSH and LQKENI. The V end lost 0 bases, the J end lost 9 bases, and 12 bases lay between the germline ends. The CDR3 is 14 residues long. The CDR3 sequence: CASSPPRADRPQHF. The DNA for the CDR3 is TGTGCCAGCTCACCACCGCGCGCCGATCGGCCCCAGCATTTT.

This clonotype was seen more than once but under ten times. This chain connects TRBV6-6 to TRBJ1-2; TRBD1 agrees at 7 bases. This CDR3 region has 15 residues. Germline CDR1 reads MNHNY; CDR2 reads SVGAGI (reference sequence). The V gene end was trimmed by 2 bases and the J gene end by 1 base; junction bases not matched to a gene: 4. Here the CDR3 reads CASSYAAGGNYGYTF. The CDR3 DNA sequence: TGTGCCAGCAGTTACGCGGCAGGGGGTAACTATGGCTACACCTTC.

The genes are TRBV7-2 and TRBJ1-1; 11 nucleotides line up with TRBD1. Germline lookup yields CDR1 SGHTA and CDR2 FQGNSA. J was trimmed by 4 bases and V by 5 bases; bases with no gene match: 15. The CDR3 is made up of 18 amino acids. The CDR3 DNA sequence: TGTGCCAGCAGCCGGATAGGGATGGGGACAGGGGGTGGCACTGAAGCTTTCTTT. This sequence encodes CASSRIGMGTGGGTEAFF.

Ten or more counts support this clonotype. The chain recombines TRBV29-1 with TRBJ1-2; possible D gene TRBD1, 5 bases. V gave up 3 bases and J gave up 8 bases, with 13 bases separating them. CDR3 length: 12 residues. In germline, CDR1 is SQVTM, CDR2 ANQGSEA. CDR3 in amino acids: CSVDGAGGGYTF. CDR3 coding DNA: TGCAGCGTTGACGGGGCGGGTGGCGGCTACACCTTC.

The chain carries TRBV5-1 and TRBJ2-1; D uncertain. In germline, CDR1 is SGHRS, CDR2 YFSETQ. This CDR3 contains 14 residues. Trimming left V 3 bases short and J 7 bases short, with 14 bases between. The CDR3 DNA follows: TGCGCCAGCAGCTGGAGAGTCTACCCGAATGAGCAGTTCTTC. Translated: CASSWRVYPNEQFF.

The genes are TRBV9 and TRBJ2-3; the D is unclear. V was clipped by 3 bases and J by 0 bases, with 8 bases between them. CDR3 length: 14 amino acids. CDR1 is SGDLS and CDR2 is YYNGEE in the germline V gene. CDR3 sequence: CASSGPWSTDTQYF. The CDR3 region has the DNA TGTGCCAGCAGCGGCCCATGGAGCACAGATACGCAGTATTTT. Combining the CDR3 with reference TRBV9 and TRBJ2-3 gives the whole variable domain DSGVTQTPKHLITATGQRVTLRCSPRSGDLSVYWYQQSLDQGLQFLIQYYNGEERAKGNILERFSAQQFPDLHSELNLSSLELGDSALYFCASSGPWSTDTQYFGPGTRLTVL.

A word on this clonotype: Since a much larger clone is just one base distant, this may be a read error. This chain joins TRBV10-3 and TRBJ2-1, with 7 bases identical to TRBD1. This CDR3 contains 16 residues. After removal of 2 bases from V and 4 bases from J, the junction contained 8 bases not matched to a gene. CDR1 and CDR2 from the germline V gene are ENHRY and SYGVKD. CDR3 in DNA: TGTGCCATCAGTGAGCCGGGACAGTGCATTTACAATGAGCAGTTCTTC. Translated: CAISEPGQCIYNEQFF.

The rearrangement joins TRBV7-2 to TRBJ2-1; 12 bases fit TRBD2. Trimming at V came to 5 bases and at J to 10 bases, leaving 9 bases not matched to a gene. Germline assignment: CDR1 SGHTA and CDR2 FQGNSA. The CDR3 covers 15 residues. The CDR3 nucleotides are TGTGCCAGCAGCCTGACTAGCGGGAGCGTCGGAGAGCAGTTCTTC. This gives the protein CASSLTSGSVGEQFF.

This chain joins TRBV6-5 and TRBJ1-2; D gene ambiguous. With 0 bases removed from V and 1 base from J, the gap between germline ends came to 12 bases. CDR3 length equals 16 residues. Germline loops: CDR1 MNHEY, CDR2 SVGAGI. The CDR3 sequence: CASSYSKVGFNYGYTF. CDR3 coding DNA: TGTGCCAGCAGTTACTCGAAGGTGGGGTTTAACTATGGCTACACCTTC.

This clonotype turned up a few times. The chain recombines TRBV5-1 with TRBJ2-5; D is unresolved. This CDR3 is built from 15 residues. Between the trimmed V and J ends, which lost 0 bases and 4 bases, there was a span of 13 bases. Germline V gene data show CDR1 as SGHRS and CDR2 as YFSETQ. CDR3 DNA: TGCGCCAGCAGCTTGGAAGCGCAGTTGGGAGAGACCCAGTACTTC. Protein product: CASSLEAQLGETQYF.